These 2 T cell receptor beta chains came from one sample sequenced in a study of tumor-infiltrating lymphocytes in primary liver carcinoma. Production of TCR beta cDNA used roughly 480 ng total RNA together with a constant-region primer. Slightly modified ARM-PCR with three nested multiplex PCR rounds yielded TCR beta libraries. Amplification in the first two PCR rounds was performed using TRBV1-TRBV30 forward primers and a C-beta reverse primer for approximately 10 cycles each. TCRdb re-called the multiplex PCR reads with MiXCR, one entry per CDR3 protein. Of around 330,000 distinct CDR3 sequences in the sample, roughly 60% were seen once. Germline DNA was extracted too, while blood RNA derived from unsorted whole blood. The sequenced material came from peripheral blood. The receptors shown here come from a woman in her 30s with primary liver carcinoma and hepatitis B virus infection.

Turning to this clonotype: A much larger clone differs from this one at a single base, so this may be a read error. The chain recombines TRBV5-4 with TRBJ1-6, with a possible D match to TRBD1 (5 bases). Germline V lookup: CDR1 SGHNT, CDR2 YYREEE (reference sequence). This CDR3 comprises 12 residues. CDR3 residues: CARSWDNSPLHF. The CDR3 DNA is TGTGCCAGGAGCTGGGACAATTCACCCCTCCACTTT.

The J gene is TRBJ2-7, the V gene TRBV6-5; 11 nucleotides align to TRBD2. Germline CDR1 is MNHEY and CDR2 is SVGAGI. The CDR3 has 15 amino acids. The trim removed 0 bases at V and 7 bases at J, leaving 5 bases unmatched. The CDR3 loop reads CASSYSLAGGGEQYF. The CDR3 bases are TGTGCCAGCAGTTACTCCTTAGCGGGAGGGGGGGAGCAGTACTTC.